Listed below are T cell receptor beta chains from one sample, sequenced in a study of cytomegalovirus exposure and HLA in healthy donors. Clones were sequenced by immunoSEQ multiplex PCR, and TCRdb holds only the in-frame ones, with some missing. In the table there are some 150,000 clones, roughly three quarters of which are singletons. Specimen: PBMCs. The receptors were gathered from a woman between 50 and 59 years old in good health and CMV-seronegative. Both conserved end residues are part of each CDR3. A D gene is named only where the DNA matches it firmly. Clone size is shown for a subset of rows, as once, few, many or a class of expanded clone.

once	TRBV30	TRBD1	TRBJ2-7	TGTGCCTGGAGTGTTCCGGGACAGGGGAAATACGAGCAGTACTTC	CAWSVPGQGKYEQYF
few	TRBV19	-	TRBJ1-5	TGTGCCAGTAGTTCCCAAGGTTTCAGGGCAGTTAATCAGCCCCAGCATTTT	CASSSQGFRAVNQPQHF
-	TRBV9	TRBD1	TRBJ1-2	TGTGCCAGCAGCGTATCGACAGGGGGCTATGGCTACACCTTC	CASSVSTGGYGYTF
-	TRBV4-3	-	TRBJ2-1	TGCGCCAGCAGCCAAGATTTACAGGCCGGACGGTTCTTC	CASSQDLQAGRFF
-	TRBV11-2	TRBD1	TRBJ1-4	TGTGCCAGCAGCTTAGTCGGACAGGTCCTTAATGAAAAACTGTTTTTT	CASSLVGQVLNEKLFF
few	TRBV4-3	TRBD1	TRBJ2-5	TGCGCCAGCAGCCAAGAACAGGGGGCTTTGGAGACCCAGTACTTC	CASSQEQGALETQYF
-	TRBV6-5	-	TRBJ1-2	TGTGCCAGCAGTTACTCCAGGACAGCCACTTATGGCTACACCTTC	CASSYSRTATYGYTF
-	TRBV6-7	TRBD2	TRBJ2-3	TGTGCCAGCAGTTACTCGTCGGGGGGGTCTGGCACAGATACGCAGTATTTT	CASSYSSGGSGTDTQYF
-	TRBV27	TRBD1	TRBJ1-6	TGTGCCAGCAGTTTAGGTCAGGGGGATACTTCACCCCTCCACTTT	CASSLGQGDTSPLHF
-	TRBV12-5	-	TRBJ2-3	TGTGCTAGTGAGGGGGACACAGATACGCAGTATTTT	CASEGDTDTQYF
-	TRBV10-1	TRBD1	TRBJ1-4	TGCGCCAGCAGTGAGTCGAGGGGGCGTAATGAAAAACTGTTTTTT	CASSESRGRNEKLFF
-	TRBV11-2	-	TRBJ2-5	TGTGCCAGCAGCTTAGATACGGGGGACCAAGAGACCCAGTACTTC	CASSLDTGDQETQYF
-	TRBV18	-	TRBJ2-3	TGTGCCAGCTCACCAGAGAATACGCAGTATTTT	CASSPENTQYF
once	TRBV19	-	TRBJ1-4	TGTGCCAGTAGTATACCGGGGGTACCAACTAATGAAAAACTGTTTTTT	CASSIPGVPTNEKLFF
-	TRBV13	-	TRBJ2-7	TGTGCCAGCAGCTTAGGCTGGGCAAGTCACCCATCCTACGAGCAGTACTTC	CASSLGWASHPSYEQYF
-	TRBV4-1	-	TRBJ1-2	TGCGCCAGCAGCCAAGTATCAGGGCATTATGGCTACACCTTC	CASSQVSGHYGYTF
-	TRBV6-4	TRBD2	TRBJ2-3	TGTGCCAGCAGTGAAGTTAGCGGGGGGGCCCCAGATACGCAGTATTTT	CASSEVSGGAPDTQYF
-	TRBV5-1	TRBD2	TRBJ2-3	TGCGCCAGCAGCTTGGCGGTAGCGGGGGGCACAGATACGCAGTATTTT	CASSLAVAGGTDTQYF
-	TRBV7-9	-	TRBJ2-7	TGTGCCAGCAGCTTCCCGGGAGCCTACGAGCAGTACTTC	CASSFPGAYEQYF
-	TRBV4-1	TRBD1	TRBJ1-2	TGCGCCAGCAGCTTAGATAGACAGGGAATCTATGGCTACACCTTC	CASSLDRQGIYGYTF
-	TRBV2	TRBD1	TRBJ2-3	TGTGCCAGCAGTCCTGACAGGGGTGGCACAGATACGCAGTATTTT	CASSPDRGGTDTQYF
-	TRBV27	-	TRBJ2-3	TGTGCCAGCAGTTTATCCGGTTACACAGATACGCAGTATTTT	CASSLSGYTDTQYF
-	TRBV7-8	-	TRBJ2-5	TGTGCCAGCAGCTTACCCAGGGGATTTTGGCAAGAGACCCAGTACTTC	CASSLPRGFWQETQYF
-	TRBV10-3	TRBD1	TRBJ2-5	TGTGCCATCAGTGGGGGTGACAGGGGCCAAGAGACCCAGTACTTC	CAISGGDRGQETQYF
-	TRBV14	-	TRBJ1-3	TGTGCCAGCAGCGTCCATTCCGGGTCCTCTGGAAACACCATATATTTT	CASSVHSGSSGNTIYF
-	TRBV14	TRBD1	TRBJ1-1	TGTGCCAGCAGCCAATCCCGGACAGGGTTCACTGAAGCTTTCTTT	CASSQSRTGFTEAFF
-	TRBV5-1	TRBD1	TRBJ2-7	TGCGCCAGCAGCACCACAGGGGGCCCCTACGAGCAGTACTTC	CASSTTGGPYEQYF
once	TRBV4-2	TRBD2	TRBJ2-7	TGTGCCAGCAGCCAAGCCCCGGGACTAGCTTACGAGCAGTACTTC	CASSQAPGLAYEQYF
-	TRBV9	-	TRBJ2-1	TGTGCCAGCAGCGTAGGAAGCTCTAGCTCCTACAATGAGCAGTTCTTC	CASSVGSSSSYNEQFF
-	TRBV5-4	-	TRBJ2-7	TGTGCCAGCAGCCGTGCACGGTTTATCTACGAGCAGTACTTC	CASSRARFIYEQYF
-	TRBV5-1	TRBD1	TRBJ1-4	TGCGCCAGCACTCCAGGCACAGGGGGGAGCGAAAAACTGTTTTTT	CASTPGTGGSEKLFF
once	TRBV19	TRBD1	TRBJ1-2	TGTGCCAGTAGTCCCCCAGGCCAGGGGGGCTATGGCTACACCTTC	CASSPPGQGGYGYTF
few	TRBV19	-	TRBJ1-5	TGTGCCAGTAACTTTTTAGACAGAATTCCCAATCAGCCCCAGCATTTT	CASNFLDRIPNQPQHF
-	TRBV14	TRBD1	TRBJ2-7	TGTGCCAGCAGCCAAGTTAACAGGGGGCTACACGAGCAGTACTTC	CASSQVNRGLHEQYF
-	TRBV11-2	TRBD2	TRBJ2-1	TGTGCCAGCAGCTACTCTAGCGGGGAATACAATGAGCAGTTCTTC	CASSYSSGEYNEQFF
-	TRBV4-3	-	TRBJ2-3	TGCGCCAGCAGCCAAGACCCGGGGGGCTCGTTCCGGGATACGCAGTATTTT	CASSQDPGGSFRDTQYF
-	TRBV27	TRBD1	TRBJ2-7	TGTGCCAGCAGTGCCCGTGGACAGGGGGTTGACGAGCAGTACTTC	CASSARGQGVDEQYF
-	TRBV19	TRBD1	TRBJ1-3	TGTGCCAGTAGTCCAGGGGGACAGAAAGGAAACACCATATATTTT	CASSPGGQKGNTIYF
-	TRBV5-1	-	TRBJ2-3	TGCGCCAGCAGCTTGGACAGTTACACAGATACGCAGTATTTT	CASSLDSYTDTQYF
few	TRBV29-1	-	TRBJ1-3	TGCAGCGTTGTAAGAGACTCTGGAAACACCATATATTTT	CSVVRDSGNTIYF
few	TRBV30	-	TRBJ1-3	TGTGCCTGGAGTCCCACTACTGGAAACACCATATATTTT	CAWSPTTGNTIYF
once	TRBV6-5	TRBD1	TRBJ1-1	TGTGCCAGCAACGGGGACAGGGCCTCAACCCCTGAAGCTTTCTTT	CASNGDRASTPEAFF
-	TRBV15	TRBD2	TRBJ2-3	TGTGCCACGGGGATAGGACTAGCGGCAGATACGCAGTATTTT	CATGIGLAADTQYF
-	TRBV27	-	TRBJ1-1	TGTGCCAGCAGTTTAGGGGGCCTGGGCACTGAAGCTTTCTTT	CASSLGGLGTEAFF
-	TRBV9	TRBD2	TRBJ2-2	TGTGCCAGCAGCTTCTTCCCCAGCGGGGGGCCCACCGGGGAGCTGTTTTTT	CASSFFPSGGPTGELFF
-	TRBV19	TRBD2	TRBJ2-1	TGTGCCAGTAGTGTGGGACTAGGGGGGCACAATGAGCAGTTCTTC	CASSVGLGGHNEQFF
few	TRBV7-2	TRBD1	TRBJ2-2	TGTGCCAGCAGCAATAGGGGTCCGGGACAGGGAGCCGGGGAGCTGTTTTTT	CASSNRGPGQGAGELFF
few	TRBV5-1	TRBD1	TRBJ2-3	TGCGCCAGTTCGACCGGGACAGGGCGCACAGATACGCAGTATTTT	CASSTGTGRTDTQYF
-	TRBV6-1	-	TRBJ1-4	TGTGCCAGCAGTGAAGCACAGGCGGGGAATGAAAAACTGTTTTTT	CASSEAQAGNEKLFF
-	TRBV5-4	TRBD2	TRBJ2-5	TGTGCCAGCAGCTTGGGGAGCGGGGGGGCCGAAGAGACCCAGTACTTC	CASSLGSGGAEETQYF